Below are 29 T cell receptor beta chains sequenced from a single sample in a study of blood T cells in healthy people across ages. A second PCR, run for about 7 to 12 cycles, used a sample-barcoded 5' primer plus a J-beta primer mix. Each CDR3 protein is one row after TCRdb ran MiXCR on the 5' RACE reads. The sample shows 910,000 or so distinct CDR3 sequences, roughly 51% of them seen only once. Sequences were obtained from blood. These receptors all stem from a woman aged 55-69 years in good health.

This chain links TRBV5-6 with TRBJ2-5, with D possibly matching TRBD2 (5 bases). The CDR3 length is 14 residues. V lost 4 bases to trimming and J lost 4 bases, with 14 bases between them. CDR1 SGHDT and CDR2 YYEEEE come from the germline V gene. CDR3 sequence (DNA): TGTGCCAGCAGCGCTCGTCCGGAGGCAGAGACCCAGTACTTC. Translated, it gives CASSARPEAETQYF.

The chain links TRBV29-1 to TRBJ2-1, with 8 bases that match TRBD1. TRBJ2-7 explains the end of the DNA better; the J call may be wrong. The CDR3 runs 15 residues. CDR1 is SQVTM, CDR2 ANQGSEA, per germline. CDR3 region: CSVEGDRRVHNEQYF. As DNA, the CDR3 is TGCAGCGTTGAAGGGGACAGGAGAGTCCACAATGAGCAGTACTTC.

CDR3 sequence: CASSKTPGQGGTEAFF. CDR3 DNA: TGTGCCAGCAGCAAAACGCCGGGACAGGGGGGGACTGAAGCTTTCTTT. The chain is built from TRBV21-1 and TRBJ1-1; the table's D call, TRBD1, was not checked against the DNA. TRBV21-1 is a recognized pseudogene. CDR3 size: 16 residues.

The chain employs TRBV2 and TRBJ2-1, with unresolved D. V was pared by 7 bases and J by 15 bases, with 13 bases between. Germline V lookup: CDR1 SNHLY, CDR2 FYNNEI. CDR3 length equals 10 residues. The CDR3 is CASNVAPGFF. The CDR3 DNA is TGTGCCAGCAACGTCGCCCCAGGGTTCTTC.

This chain links TRBV5-1 with TRBJ1-2; D perhaps matches TRBD1 (5 bases). From germline, CDR1 is SGHRS and CDR2 YFSETQ. This CDR3 comprises 15 residues. V was cut by 4 bases and J by 2 bases, with 15 bases left in between. CDR3 coding DNA: TGCGCCAGCAGCCGTGAGTCAGGGAGCAACTATGGCTACACCTTC. Translation gives CASSRESGSNYGYTF.

This sequence joins TRBV28 and TRBJ2-7, with 10 bases fitting TRBD1. The J call is doubtful: the DNA matches TRBJ2-5 better. The germline V gene has CDR1 MDHEN and CDR2 SYDVKM. The CDR3 length is 14 residues. The CDR3 coding sequence is TGTGCCAGCAGATACGGGACAGGGGCGGAGACCCAGTACTTC. This sequence encodes CASRYGTGAETQYF.

This clonotype was observed a few times. The genes are TRBV7-2 and TRBJ2-7, with 7 bases matching TRBD1. Germline V gives CDR1 SGHTA, CDR2 FQGNSA. Trimming removed 5 bases from V and 2 bases from J; junction bases left unmatched: 9. The CDR3 has 15 amino acids. CDR3 sequence: CASSTGTVGTYEQYF. The CDR3 bases are TGTGCCAGCAGCACCGGGACAGTCGGAACCTACGAGCAGTACTTC.

The chain couples TRBV20-1 to TRBJ1-1, with D uncertain. The V gene's germline CDR1 is DFQATT and CDR2 SNEGSKA (reference sequence). V was shortened by 0 bases and J by 1 base, with 15 bases between the two germline ends. CDR3 length equals 16 residues. The CDR3 loop is CSARDRASARNTEAFF. CDR3 sequence (DNA): TGCAGTGCTAGAGATCGAGCCAGCGCAAGGAACACTGAAGCTTTCTTT.

This chain connects TRBV11-2 to TRBJ1-2; no firm D call. V was shortened by 5 bases and J by 4 bases, with 14 bases between the two germline ends. Germline CDR1 is SGHAT and CDR2 is FQNNGV. The CDR3 is 14 residues long. The CDR3 region is CASSVRSGFYGYTF. CDR3 DNA sequence: TGTGCCAGCAGCGTTAGATCGGGGTTCTATGGCTACACCTTC.

This chain joins TRBV2 and TRBJ2-3; TRBD1 matches at 7 bases. CDR1 SNHLY and CDR2 FYNNEI come from the germline V gene. The CDR3 runs to 15 residues. J lost 4 bases, V lost 8 bases, and 12 bases had no gene match. CDR3 coding DNA: TGTGCCAGCGCGAGGACAAGGGGGCTATCAGATACGCAGTATTTT. This gives the protein CASARTRGLSDTQYF.

This clonotype was detected a few times. The chain has TRBV5-1 and TRBJ2-1, with D hard to call. The germline V and J ends were trimmed by 0 bases and 1 base, with 8 bases remaining between them. Germline V gives CDR1 SGHRS, CDR2 YFSETQ. This CDR3 has 15 residues. The DNA for the CDR3 is TGCGCCAGCAGCTTGGGGATACCGTCCTACAATGAGCAGTTCTTC. Translated, it gives CASSLGIPSYNEQFF.

The rearrangement links TRBV29-1 to TRBJ1-5; 9 bases fit TRBD1. From germline, CDR1 is SQVTM and CDR2 ANQGSEA. CDR3 length equals 14 residues. J gave up 2 bases and V 6 bases, and 5 bases lay outside the gene matches. CDR3 nucleotide sequence: TGCAGCGTCTCGACAGGGGGTGGCAATCAGCCCCAGCATTTT. This translates into CSVSTGGGNQPQHF. The variable domain in full, completed from reference TRBV29-1 and TRBJ1-5, reads SAVISQKPSRDICQRGTSLTIQCQVDSQVTMMFWYRQQPGQSLTLIATANQGSEATYESGFVIDKFPISRPNLTFSTLTVSNMSPEDSSIYLCSVSTGGGNQPQHFGDGTRLSIL.

This clonotype was counted between two and nine times. This chain links TRBV7-2 with TRBJ1-1, with D perhaps matching TRBD1 (5 bases). The CDR3 extends over 14 amino acids. Germline V CDR1 and CDR2: SGHTA, FQGNSA. V lost 9 bases and J 1 base, leaving 15 bases between the germline ends. The CDR3 spells CASSTQDSNTEAFF. The CDR3 DNA reads as TGTGCCAGTAGCACACAGGATTCGAACACTGAAGCTTTCTTT.

The V gene is TRBV7-9, the J gene TRBJ1-4, with a possible D match to TRBD1 (6 bases). CDR3 size: 17 residues. Trimming took 1 base from V and 3 from J, leaving 15 bases between them. From germline, CDR1 is SEHNR and CDR2 FQNEAQ (reference sequence). The CDR3 is CASSLVIGQLSNEKLFF. CDR3 nucleotide sequence: TGTGCCAGCAGCTTAGTTATTGGACAGCTCTCTAATGAAAAACTGTTTTTT.

The chain is built from TRBV6-1 and TRBJ2-7; possibly TRBD2 for D (5 bases). Germline-derived CDR1 and CDR2 are MNHNS and SASEGT. V was pared by 9 bases and J by 2 bases, with 17 bases between. The CDR3 covers 14 residues. As DNA, the CDR3 is TGTGCCAGTGAACAGACCGGGAACCCCTACGAGCAGTACTTC. Its translation is CASEQTGNPYEQYF.

This clonotype was picked up a small number of times. This rearrangement joins TRBV29-1 to TRBJ2-1; 8 nucleotides line up with TRBD2. Looked up from germline, CDR1 is SQVTM and CDR2 is ANQGSEA. The CDR3 is 14 residues long. The trim removed 4 bases at V and 6 bases at J, leaving 8 bases unmatched. In DNA, the CDR3 is TGCAGCGTTGGATTAGTAGCGGGACTCAATGAGCAGTTCTTC. It encodes CSVGLVAGLNEQFF.

CDR3 residues: CASSLLGGLQETQYF. CDR3 bases: TGTGCCAGCAGCCTTCTTGGGGGGCTCCAAGAGACCCAGTACTTC. The rearrangement links TRBV6-1 to TRBJ2-5, with D perhaps TRBD1 or TRBD2 (6 bases each). The germline V gene has CDR1 MNHNS and CDR2 SASEGT. This CDR3 region has 15 residues. V gave up 6 bases and J gave up 1 base, with 15 bases separating them.

Comments on this clonotype: Relative to the germline gene, one junction end is altered; a read error may explain this. This chain uses TRBV4-1 with TRBJ2-7, with 8 positions matching TRBD2. The CDR3 runs to 15 residues. In germline, CDR1 is MGHRA, CDR2 YSYEKL. DNA of the CDR3: TGCACCAGCAGCCAACAGCTAGCGGGCTTCTACGAGCAGTACTTC. Amino acid sequence: CTSSQQLAGFYEQYF.

This clonotype was observed a few times. The genes are TRBV14 and TRBJ2-3, with 9 bases matching TRBD2. Unmatched junction bases numbered 11, after V lost 5 bases and J lost 2 bases. Germline assignment: CDR1 SGHDN and CDR2 FVKESK. The CDR3 length is 17 residues. CDR3 DNA: TGTGCCAGCAGCTTGGGAATAGCGGGGGCCAACACAGATACGCAGTATTTT. Its translation: CASSLGIAGANTDTQYF. Full variable domain (outside the CDR3, taken from reference TRBV14 and TRBJ2-3): EAGVTQFPSHSVIEKGQTVTLRCDPISGHDNLYWYRRVMGKEIKFLLHFVKESKQDESGMPNNRFLAERTGGTYSTLKVQPAELEDSGVYFCASSLGIAGANTDTQYFGPGTRLTVL.

This clonotype was counted a single time. This chain links TRBV3-1 with TRBJ2-1, with 9 bases matching TRBD2. This CDR3 contains 13 residues. With V trimmed by 5 bases and J by 6 bases, 2 bases remained unmatched. Germline assignment: CDR1 LGHDT and CDR2 YNNKEL (reference sequence). As DNA, the CDR3 is TGTGCCAGCAGCAATAGCGGGAGCAATGAGCAGTTCTTC. Translated, it gives CASSNSGSNEQFF.

This chain uses TRBV9 with TRBJ2-1; TRBD1 matches 10 bases. CDR3 length: 15 amino acids. V was pared by 6 bases and J by 5 bases, with 8 bases of the junction left unmatched. Per the germline V gene, CDR1 is SGDLS and CDR2 is YYNGEE. The chain's CDR3 is CASNTGTGVDNEQFF. The CDR3 DNA reads TGTGCCAGCAACACCGGGACAGGGGTCGACAATGAGCAGTTCTTC.

Note on this clonotype: The junction departs from germline at one end; a sequencing error may be responsible. This rearrangement joins TRBV29-1 to TRBJ2-3, with a weak D call TRBD2 (6 bases). Germline lookup yields CDR1 SQVTM and CDR2 ANQGSEA. The CDR3 contains 12 residues. For the CDR3, the DNA is TGCGGCGTCGGGACTCCGGGAGATACGCAGTATTTT. This gives the protein CGVGTPGDTQYF.

The chain employs TRBV18 and TRBJ1-5; 8 bases are shared with TRBD1. Unmatched junction bases numbered 7, after V lost 6 bases and J lost 6 bases. The CDR3 extends over 14 amino acids. Germline CDR1 is KGHSH and CDR2 is LQKENI. As DNA, the CDR3 is TGTGCCAGCTCCCCCGACAGGGGAATTCAGCCCCAGCATTTT. Its translation: CASSPDRGIQPQHF.

Worth noting for this clonotype: One end of the junction is discordant with germline, which a read error may explain. The CDR3 sequence: CASSLAGRYEQFF. The CDR3 DNA sequence: TGTGCCAGCAGTTTAGCGGGTCGCTATGAGCAGTTCTTC. This sequence joins TRBV7-2 and TRBJ2-1; 7 bases fit TRBD2. The CDR3 consists of 13 residues. Germline V gives CDR1 SGHTA, CDR2 FQGNSA.

V usage is TRBV7-6 and J usage is TRBJ1-4; D remains unclear. The CDR3 extends over 16 amino acids. CDR1 and CDR2 from the germline V gene are SGHVS and FNYEAQ. V lost 0 bases to trimming and J lost 0 bases, with 8 bases between them. DNA of the CDR3: TGTGCCAGCAGCTTAGCTAGACCAACAACTAATGAAAAACTGTTTTTT. Its protein product is CASSLARPTTNEKLFF.

The chain carries TRBV27 and TRBJ2-4; TRBD2 matches at 9 bases. The last part of the DNA fits TRBJ2-7 better; the J call may be wrong. The CDR3 totals 16 residues. CDR1 and CDR2 from the germline V gene are MNHEY and SMNVEV (reference sequence). This CDR3 is CASSPLGAGGFDEQYF. The CDR3 DNA is TGTGCCAGCAGTCCCCTGGGAGCGGGAGGTTTCGACGAGCAGTACTTC.

V is TRBV25-1 and J is TRBJ2-1, with TRBD2 matching 11 bases. Matching the DNA end better, TRBJ2-7 makes the J call doubtful. The CDR3 has 17 residues. From germline, CDR1 is MGHDK and CDR2 SYGVNS. DNA for the CDR3: TGTGCCAGCAGTGCCATTTCACTAGCGGGAGTTGGCAATGAGCAGTACTTC. Translation gives CASSAISLAGVGNEQYF.

At least ten counts were recorded for this clonotype. The junction differs from germline at one of its ends, possibly a read error. The V and J genes are TRBV2 and TRBJ2-1; TRBD1 is a possible D gene (6 bases). Looked up from germline, CDR1 is SNHLY and CDR2 is FYNNEI. This CDR3 is 14 amino acids long. This chain's CDR3 is CASSDRSSYNEQFF. CDR3 sequence (DNA): TGCGCCAGCAGCGACAGGAGCTCCTACAATGAGCAGTTCTTC.

The chain is built from TRBV10-3 and TRBJ2-7; tentative D call: TRBD1 (6 bases). V was pared by 4 bases and J by 3 bases, with 19 bases between. CDR1 ENHRY and CDR2 SYGVKD come from the germline V gene. The CDR3 length is 16 residues. CDR3 sequence (DNA): TGTGCCATCAGTGCCCTTGGGGGCGAGGACCTCTACGAGCAGTACTTC. This gives the protein CAISALGGEDLYEQYF.